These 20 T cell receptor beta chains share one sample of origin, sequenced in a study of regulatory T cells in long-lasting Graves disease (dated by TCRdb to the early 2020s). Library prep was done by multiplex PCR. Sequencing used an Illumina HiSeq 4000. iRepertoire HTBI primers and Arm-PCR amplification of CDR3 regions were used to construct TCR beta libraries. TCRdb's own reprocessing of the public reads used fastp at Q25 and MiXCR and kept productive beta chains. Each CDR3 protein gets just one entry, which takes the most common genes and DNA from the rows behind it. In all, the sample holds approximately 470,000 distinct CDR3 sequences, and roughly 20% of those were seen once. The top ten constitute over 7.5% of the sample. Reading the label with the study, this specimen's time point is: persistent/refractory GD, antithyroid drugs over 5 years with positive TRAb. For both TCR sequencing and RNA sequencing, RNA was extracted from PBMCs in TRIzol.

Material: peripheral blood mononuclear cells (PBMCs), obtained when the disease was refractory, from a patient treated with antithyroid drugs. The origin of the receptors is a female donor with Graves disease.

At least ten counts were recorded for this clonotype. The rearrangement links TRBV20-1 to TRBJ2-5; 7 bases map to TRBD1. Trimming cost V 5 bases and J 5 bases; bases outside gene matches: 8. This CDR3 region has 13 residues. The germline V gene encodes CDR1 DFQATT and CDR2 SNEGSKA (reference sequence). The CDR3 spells CSAEDRAGETQYF. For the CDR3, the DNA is TGCAGTGCTGAAGACAGGGCCGGCGAGACCCAGTACTTC.

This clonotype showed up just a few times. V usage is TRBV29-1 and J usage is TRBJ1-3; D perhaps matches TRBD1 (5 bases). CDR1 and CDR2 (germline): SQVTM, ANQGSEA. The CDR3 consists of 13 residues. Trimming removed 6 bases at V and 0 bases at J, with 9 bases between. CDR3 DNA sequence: TGCAGCGTGCCAGGGAGCTCTGGAAACACCATATATTTT. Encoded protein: CSVPGSSGNTIYF.

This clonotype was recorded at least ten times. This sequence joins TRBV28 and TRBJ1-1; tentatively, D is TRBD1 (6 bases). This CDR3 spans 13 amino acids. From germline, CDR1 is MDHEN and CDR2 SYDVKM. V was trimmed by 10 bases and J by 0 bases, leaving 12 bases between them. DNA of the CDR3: TGTGCCATCGCGACAGGAATGAACACTGAAGCTTTCTTT. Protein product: CAIATGMNTEAFF.

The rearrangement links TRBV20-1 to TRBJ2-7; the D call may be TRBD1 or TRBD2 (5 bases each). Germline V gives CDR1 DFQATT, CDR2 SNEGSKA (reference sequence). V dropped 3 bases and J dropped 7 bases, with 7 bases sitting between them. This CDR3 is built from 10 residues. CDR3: CSARWGEQYF. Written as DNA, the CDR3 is TGCAGTGCTAGGTGGGGGGAGCAGTACTTC.

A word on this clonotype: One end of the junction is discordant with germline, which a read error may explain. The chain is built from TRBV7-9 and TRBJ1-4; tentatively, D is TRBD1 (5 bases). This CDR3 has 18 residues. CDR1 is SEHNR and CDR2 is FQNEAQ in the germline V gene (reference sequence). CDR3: CAGSLNLLGGLTNEKLFF. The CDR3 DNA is TGTGCCGGCAGCTTAAATCTCCTGGGGGGACTGACTAATGAAAAACTGTTTTTT. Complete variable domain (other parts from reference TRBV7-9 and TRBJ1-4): DTGVSQNPRHKITKRGQNVTFRCDPISEHNRLYWYRQTLGQGPEFLTYFQNEAQLEKSRLLSDRFSAERPKGSFSTLEIQRTEQGDSAMYLCAGSLNLLGGLTNEKLFFGSGTQLSVL.

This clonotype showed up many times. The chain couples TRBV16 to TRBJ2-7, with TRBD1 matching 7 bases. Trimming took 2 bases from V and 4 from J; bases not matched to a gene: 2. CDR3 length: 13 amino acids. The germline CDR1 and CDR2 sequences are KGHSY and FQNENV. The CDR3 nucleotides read TGTGCCAGCAGCCAAGTACAGGGGTACGAGCAGTACTTC. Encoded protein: CASSQVQGYEQYF.

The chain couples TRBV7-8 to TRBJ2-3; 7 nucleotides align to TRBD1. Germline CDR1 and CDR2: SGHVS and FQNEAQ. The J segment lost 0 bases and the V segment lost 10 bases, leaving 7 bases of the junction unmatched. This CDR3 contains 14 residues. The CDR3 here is CATKTGSSTDTQYF. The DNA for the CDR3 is TGTGCCACCAAGACAGGGTCTAGCACAGATACGCAGTATTTT. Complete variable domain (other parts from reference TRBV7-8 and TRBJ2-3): GAGVSQSPRYKVAKRGQDVALRCDPISGHVSLFWYQQALGQGPEFLTYFQNEAQLDKSGLPSDRFFAERPEGSVSTLKIQRTQQEDSAVYLCATKTGSSTDTQYFGPGTRLTVL.

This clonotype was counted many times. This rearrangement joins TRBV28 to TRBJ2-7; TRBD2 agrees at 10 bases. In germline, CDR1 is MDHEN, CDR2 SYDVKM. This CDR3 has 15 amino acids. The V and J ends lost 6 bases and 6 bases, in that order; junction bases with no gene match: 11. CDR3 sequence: CASSELAGLLSEQYF. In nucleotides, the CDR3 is TGTGCCAGCAGCGAACTAGCGGGGCTTCTCTCCGAGCAGTACTTC.

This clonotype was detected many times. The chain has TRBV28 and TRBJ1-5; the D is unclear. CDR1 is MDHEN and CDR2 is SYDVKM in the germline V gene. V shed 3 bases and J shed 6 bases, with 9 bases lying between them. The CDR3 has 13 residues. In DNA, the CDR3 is TGTGCCAGCAGTTTTGGGCCCGTTCAGCCCCAGCATTTT. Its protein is CASSFGPVQPQHF.

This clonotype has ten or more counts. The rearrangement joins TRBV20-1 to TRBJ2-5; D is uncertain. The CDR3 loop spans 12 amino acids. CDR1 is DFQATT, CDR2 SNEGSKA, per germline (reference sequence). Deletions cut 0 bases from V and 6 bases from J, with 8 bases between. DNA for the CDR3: TGCAGTGCTAGAGACCCGCCGAAGACCCAGTACTTC. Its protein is CSARDPPKTQYF.

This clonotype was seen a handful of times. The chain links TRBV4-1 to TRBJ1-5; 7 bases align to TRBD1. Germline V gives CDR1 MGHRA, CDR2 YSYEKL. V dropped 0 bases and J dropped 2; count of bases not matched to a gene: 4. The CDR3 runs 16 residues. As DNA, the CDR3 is TGCGCCAGCAGCCAAGAAGGACAGGCGGGCAATCAGCCCCAGCATTTT. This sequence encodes CASSQEGQAGNQPQHF.

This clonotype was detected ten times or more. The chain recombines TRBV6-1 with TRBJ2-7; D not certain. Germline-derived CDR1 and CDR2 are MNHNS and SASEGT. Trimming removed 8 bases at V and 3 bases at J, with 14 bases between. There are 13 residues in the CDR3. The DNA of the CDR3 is TGTGCCAGCCATCCGACTGTTTACTACGAGCAGTACTTC. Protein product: CASHPTVYYEQYF.

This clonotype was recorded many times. The CDR3 DNA follows: TGTGCCAGCAGTTCGCGGGGGGCCCTGAACACTGAAGCTTTCTTT. Encoded protein: CASSSRGALNTEAFF. V and J are TRBV6-2 or TRBV6-3 and TRBJ1-1, with D possibly matching TRBD1 (6 bases). Germline V gene data show CDR1 as MNHEY and CDR2 as SVGEGT. The V and J ends lost 4 bases and 0 bases respectively, with 12 bases between them. The CDR3 has 15 residues.

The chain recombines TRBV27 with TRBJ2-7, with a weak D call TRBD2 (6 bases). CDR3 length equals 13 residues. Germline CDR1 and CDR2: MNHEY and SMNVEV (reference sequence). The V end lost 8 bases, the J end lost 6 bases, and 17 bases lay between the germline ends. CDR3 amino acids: CASAPGGGTEQYF. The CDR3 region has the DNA TGTGCCAGCGCCCCCGGGGGTGGAACCGAGCAGTACTTC.

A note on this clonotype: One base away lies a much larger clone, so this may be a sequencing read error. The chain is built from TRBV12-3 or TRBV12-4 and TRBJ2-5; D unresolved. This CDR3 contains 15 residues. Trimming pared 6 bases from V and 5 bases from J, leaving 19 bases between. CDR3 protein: CASRLLTSPAETQYF. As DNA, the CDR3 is TGTGCCAGCAGACTCTTAACATCTCCCGCGGAGACCCAGTACTTC.

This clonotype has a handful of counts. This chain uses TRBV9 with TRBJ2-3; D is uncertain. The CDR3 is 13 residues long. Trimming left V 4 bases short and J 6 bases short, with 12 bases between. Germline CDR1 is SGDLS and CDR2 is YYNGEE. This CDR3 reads CASSPLFRDTQYF. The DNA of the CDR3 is TGTGCCAGCAGCCCACTCTTTCGCGATACGCAGTATTTT.

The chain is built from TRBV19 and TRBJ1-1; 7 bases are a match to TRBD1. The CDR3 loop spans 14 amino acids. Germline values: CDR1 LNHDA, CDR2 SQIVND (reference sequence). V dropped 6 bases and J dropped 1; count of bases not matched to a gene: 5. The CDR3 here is CASSGQASNTEAFF. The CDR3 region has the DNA TGTGCCAGTAGCGGACAGGCCTCGAACACTGAAGCTTTCTTT. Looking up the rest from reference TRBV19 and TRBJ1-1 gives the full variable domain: DGGITQSPKYLFRKEGQNVTLSCEQNLNHDAMYWYRQDPGQGLRLIYYSQIVNDFQKGDIAEGYSVSREKKESFPLTVTSAQKNPTAFYLCASSGQASNTEAFFGQGTRLTVV.

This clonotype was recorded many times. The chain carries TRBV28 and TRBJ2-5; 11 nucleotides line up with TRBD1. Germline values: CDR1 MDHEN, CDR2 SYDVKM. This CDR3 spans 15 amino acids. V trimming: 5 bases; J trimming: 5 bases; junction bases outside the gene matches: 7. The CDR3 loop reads CASSPGQGVVETQYF. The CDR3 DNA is TGTGCCAGCAGTCCGGGACAGGGGGTCGTGGAGACCCAGTACTTC. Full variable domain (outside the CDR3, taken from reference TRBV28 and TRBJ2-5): DVKVTQSSRYLVKRTGEKVFLECVQDMDHENMFWYRQDPGLGLRLIYFSYDVKMKEKGDIPEGYSVSREKKERFSLILESASTNQTSMYLCASSPGQGVVETQYFGPGTRLLVL.

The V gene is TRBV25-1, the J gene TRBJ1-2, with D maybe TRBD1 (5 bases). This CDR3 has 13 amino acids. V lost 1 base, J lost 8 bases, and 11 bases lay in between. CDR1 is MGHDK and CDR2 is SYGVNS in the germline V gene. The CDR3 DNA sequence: TGTGCCAGCAGTGAATGGGGGACGGGGGGCTACACCTTC. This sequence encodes CASSEWGTGGYTF.

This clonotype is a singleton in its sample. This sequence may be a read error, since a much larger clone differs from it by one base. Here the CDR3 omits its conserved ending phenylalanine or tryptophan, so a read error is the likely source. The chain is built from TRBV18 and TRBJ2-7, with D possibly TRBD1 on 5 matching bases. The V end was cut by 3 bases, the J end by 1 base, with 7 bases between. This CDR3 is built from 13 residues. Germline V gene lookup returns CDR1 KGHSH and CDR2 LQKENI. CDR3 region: CASSPTGSYEQYL. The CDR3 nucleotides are TGTGCCAGCTCACCCACAGGTTCCTACGAGCAGTACCTC.